This T cell receptor beta chain was observed in a study of blood T cells in healthy people across ages. General study findings and limits: When one million T cells were used, diversity estimates were thought to be underestimates. The study lacked donor CMV status, which possibly confounded expanded clonotype changes.

CDR3 size: 14 residues. V lost 7 bases, J lost 0 bases, and 13 bases lay in between. Germline values: CDR1 MDHEN, CDR2 SYDVKM. This clonotype was detected only a few times. Its cognate antigen is unknown. Sample-barcoded 5' priming and a J-beta primer mix drove a second PCR of roughly 6 to 12 cycles. TCRdb re-called the 5' RACE reads through MiXCR, storing one row per CDR3 protein. The sample shows 790,000 or so distinct CDR3 sequences, roughly 50% of them seen only once. V and J are TRBV28 and TRBJ2-7; D is unclear. Specimen: blood. This receptor was identified in a man in his forties in good health. CDR3 DNA sequence: TGTGCCAGCACAAGGACCGTGAGCTCCTACGAGCAGTACTTC. Its translation: CASTRTVSSYEQYF.